Listed below are T cell receptor beta chains from one sample, sequenced in a study of human thymus T cells. TCRdb's copy holds only in-frame clones and misses some; the assay was immunoSEQ multiplex PCR. The sample records roughly 120,000 clones, around 94% being singletons. The sample consisted of thymus tissue. The receptor source for this set is a boy younger than two with a congenital heart defect but otherwise immunologically healthy. Both conserved end residues are part of each CDR3. D genes are given only for firm matches. Where a row states a size, it is once, few, many or the class of an expanded clone; other rows omit it.

clone_size d_call j_call v_call cdr3_nt cdr3_aa
. . TRBJ1-2 TRBV18 TGTGCCAGCTCTCTACAGGGTAGATATGGCTACACCTTC CASSLQGRYGYTF
. . TRBJ1-2 TRBV4-1 TGCGCCAGCAGCCAACACAGGCGGGGTTGGGGCTACACCTTC CASSQHRRGWGYTF
. . TRBJ2-1 TRBV14 TGTGCCAGCAGCCAAGCCTTTGGAGGGGGCCCACAGTTCTTC CASSQAFGGGPQFF
. TRBD1 TRBJ1-1 TRBV2 TGTGCCAGCACCCCGGGACAGGACACTGAAGCTTTCTTT CASTPGQDTEAFF
. . TRBJ1-2 TRBV2 TGTGCCAGCTCACCACTCGGAGGGCGACGGAGTAGGAACTATGGCTACACCTTC CASSPLGGRRSRNYGYTF
few . TRBJ1-5 TRBV4-1 TGCGCCAGCAGTCGTCCGGGCAATCAGCCCCAGCATTTT CASSRPGNQPQHF
. . TRBJ1-3 TRBV7-9 TGTGCCAGCAGCTTAGTTGGGCCCCAGTCTATCCGAGTCGGAAACACCATATATTTT CASSLVGPQSIRVGNTIYF
. . TRBJ2-1 TRBV4-3 TGCGCCAGCAGCCAAGGGGGACGGGAAGGACAGTACAATGAGCAGTTCTTC CASSQGGREGQYNEQFF
. . TRBJ2-7 TRBV4-3 TGCGCCAGCAGCCAAGGGGCGAGGACCTACGAGCAGTACTTC CASSQGARTYEQYF
. TRBD2 TRBJ2-7 TRBV10-3 TGTGCCATCAGTCTCCACTCCTGGACTAGCGGGGGATACGAGCAGTACTTC CAISLHSWTSGGYEQYF
. TRBD2 TRBJ2-3 TRBV7-3 TGTGCCAGCAGCCTGCAATCTAGCGGGGGCACAGATACGCAGTATTTT CASSLQSSGGTDTQYF
. TRBD1 TRBJ1-6 TRBV7-2 TGTGCCAGCAGCCTTGACAGGGGGCTGGATTCACCCCTCCACTTT CASSLDRGLDSPLHF
. TRBD1 TRBJ1-6 TRBV28 TGTGCCAGCAGTTTATGTTTCGATGGGACAGGGGGCCGAAATTCACCCCTCCACTTT CASSLCFDGTGGRNSPLHF
. . TRBJ1-4 TRBV5-1 TGCGCCAGCAGCTACCCCGGGACAAACGGGGAAAAACTGTTTTTT CASSYPGTNGEKLFF
. . TRBJ1-1 TRBV5-1 TGCGCCAGCAGCTTGGCCGGTTCACGGAACACTGAAGCTTTCTTT CASSLAGSRNTEAFF
. TRBD1 TRBJ1-5 TRBV2 TGTGCCAGCAAGGACAGGGAGAGGGGCAATCAGCCCCAGCATTTT CASKDRERGNQPQHF
. . TRBJ1-2 TRBV29-1 TGCAGCGTGCTGACAGTTGGCTACACCTTC CSVLTVGYTF
. . TRBJ1-3 TRBV21-1 TGTGCCAGCAGCAAATCCCCAGCTGGAAACACCATATATTTT CASSKSPAGNTIYF
. . TRBJ1-2 TRBV30 TGTGCCTGGAAAATAGGGAAAGGCTACACCTTC CAWKIGKGYTF
. . TRBJ2-1 TRBV13 TGTGCCAGCAGCCGAAACCCGAGGGTTAAACACAATGAGCAGTTCTTC CASSRNPRVKHNEQFF
. . TRBJ1-1 TRBV30 TGTGCCTGGAGAGAGAGAAGGCTTAACACTGAAGCTTTCTTT CAWRERRLNTEAFF
. . TRBJ2-5 TRBV4-1 TGCGCCAGCAGCCAAGAAGGACGACGCCAACCCCCAGAGACCCAGTACTTC CASSQEGRRQPPETQYF
once TRBD2 TRBJ2-3 TRBV4-1 TGCGCCAGCAGCCAAGCGGCAAGCGGGGGGAGCACAGATACGCAGTATTTT CASSQAASGGSTDTQYF
. TRBD1 TRBJ1-2 TRBV5-8 TGTGCCAGCAGCCAGCTTCCGGGACAGGGGGCAAAACGAGATGGCTACACCTTC CASSQLPGQGAKRDGYTF
. . TRBJ2-1 TRBV11-3 TGTGCCAGCAGCTTAGTCGAGGGGAAGCAGTTCTTC CASSLVEGKQFF
. TRBD2 TRBJ2-4 TRBV10-2 TGCGCCAGCAGTGATACCGGGACTAGCGGGGGGGAGTACTTC CASSDTGTSGGEYF
. . TRBJ1-2 TRBV11-3 TGTGCCAGCAGCTACTACCCTAACGGCGGGGTGTCTGGCTACACCTTC CASSYYPNGGVSGYTF
. . TRBJ2-1 TRBV7-8 TGTGCCAGCAGCTTACCCGGCAATGAGCAGTTCTTC CASSLPGNEQFF
. . TRBJ2-3 TRBV25-1 TGTGCCAGCAGCTTAGCCGGCACAGATACGCAGTATTTT CASSLAGTDTQYF
. TRBD1 TRBJ2-5 TRBV30 TGTGCCTGGATGACCCCTGAGAGGGACAGGGGGGCTACCCAGTACTTC CAWMTPERDRGATQYF
. TRBD1 TRBJ1-6 TRBV30 TGTGCCTGGAGTGCGGACAGGGGGCCAGATTCACCCCTCCACTTT CAWSADRGPDSPLHF
. TRBD2 TRBJ2-5 TRBV7-9 TGTGCCAGCAGCTCCCGACTAGCGGGGGGGTACCAAGAGACCCAGTACTTC CASSSRLAGGYQETQYF
. . TRBJ2-3 TRBV21-1 TGTGCCAGCAGCACGGGACTAGCGTATACAGATACGCAGTATTTT CASSTGLAYTDTQYF
. TRBD2 TRBJ2-3 TRBV5-6 TGTGCCAGCAGCTTGGAGGACGGGGGGGCTCTATCAGATACGCAGTATTTT CASSLEDGGALSDTQYF
. . TRBJ1-6 TRBV19 TGTGCCAGTACCCGCCGGGGGGGGCCCGGCTCCTATAATTCACCCCTCCACTTT CASTRRGGPGSYNSPLHF
. TRBD2 TRBJ2-7 TRBV18 TGTGCCAGCTCACCACGGGGCGGGGGTTCTACTTACGAGCAGTACTTC CASSPRGGGSTYEQYF
. TRBD1 TRBJ2-7 TRBV6-5 TGTGCCAGCAGTTCGGGACAGTTCGGTCTCTTTAGGTACTTC CASSSGQFGLFRYF